This T cell receptor beta chain was captured in a study of CDR3 diversity in severe acne. There are many counts of this clonotype. The CDR3 is made up of 15 amino acids. The V gene lost 0 bases and the J gene lost 3 bases, with 12 bases spanning the gap. Germline V CDR1 and CDR2: SGDLS, YYNGEE. TCRdb ran MiXCR on the PCR reads and lists one entry per CDR3 protein. The repertoire holds tens of thousands of distinct CDR3 sequences, 51% seen once, with around an eighth in the top ten. The clonotype originates from a male donor in good health, without acne. The chain combines TRBV9 with TRBJ1-1; D is perhaps TRBD1 (5 bases). Material for sequencing was blood. CDR3 sequence: CASSVEGEEDTEAFF. The CDR3 DNA sequence: TGTGCCAGCAGCGTAGAAGGGGAGGAGGACACTGAAGCTTTCTTT.